One sample yielded the 5 T cell receptor beta chains listed below, sequenced in a study of Tregs in tolerant kidney transplant recipients. Related graft donors supplied nonmyeloablative bone marrow transplants, and mixed chimerism was transient. Sequencing used immunoSEQ multiplex PCR; TCRdb keeps in-frame clones, though not all of them. The sample includes some 50,000 clones, approximately 89% of them seen just once. Sequencing was performed on CD8+ T cells from blood (PBMCs), taken 12 months after the transplant. The receptors come from a human patient who received a combined kidney and bone marrow transplant. Part of the T cell pool may stem from the graft donor.

The J gene is TRBJ2-5, the V gene TRBV5-5, with D possibly matching TRBD1 (6 bases). The germline CDR1 and CDR2 sequences are SGHKS and YYEKEE (reference sequence). The CDR3 is 20 amino acids. Trimming took off 2 bases at V and 1 base at J, with 27 bases between the two ends. CDR3 residues: CASSLPEFDRPRGGQETQYF. The CDR3 DNA sequence: TGTGCCAGCAGCTTACCGGAGTTTGACAGGCCCCGGGGTGGCCAAGAGACCCAGTACTTC. Drawing the rest from reference TRBV5-5 and TRBJ2-5, the complete variable domain is DAGVTQSPTHLIKTRGQQVTLRCSPISGHKSVSWYQQVLGQGPQFIFQYYEKEERGRGNFPDRFSARQFPNYSSELNVNALLLGDSALYLCASSLPEFDRPRGGQETQYFGPGTRLLVL.

This rearrangement joins TRBV7-9 to TRBJ2-3; 11 positions match TRBD2. CDR1 is SEHNR, CDR2 FQNEAQ, per germline (reference sequence). The CDR3 sequence is 15 residues long. J was trimmed by 3 bases and V by 2 bases; bases with no gene match: 1. The CDR3 DNA reads as TGTGCCAGCAGCTTACTAGCGGGGGGTACAGATACGCAGTATTTT. The encoded protein is CASSLLAGGTDTQYF.

The chain joins TRBV6-1 to TRBJ2-7; D is perhaps TRBD1 (6 bases). The CDR3 length is 13 residues. V gave up 3 bases and J gave up 2 bases, with 8 bases separating them. The germline V gene has CDR1 MNHNS and CDR2 SASEGT. CDR3 loop: CASSDQGPYEQYF. The CDR3 DNA follows: TGTGCCAGCAGTGATCAGGGGCCCTACGAGCAGTACTTC.

This sequence joins TRBV11-3 and TRBJ1-2; D not resolved. The length of the CDR3 is 15 residues. Trimming took off 5 bases at V and 3 bases at J, with 16 bases between the two ends. Germline values: CDR1 SGHNT, CDR2 YENEEA. CDR3 region: CASSREGYEDYGYTF. The CDR3 nucleotides are TGTGCCAGCAGCAGAGAGGGATATGAGGACTATGGCTACACCTTC.

In DNA, the CDR3 is TGTGCCAGCAGCGTAGCACCGATGGCGGGGCGAGAGACCCAGTACTTC. It is translated as CASSVAPMAGRETQYF. The V gene is TRBV9, the J gene TRBJ2-5; maybe TRBD2 (6 bases). This CDR3 is 16 amino acids long. Trimming left V 0 bases short and J 4 bases short, with 16 bases between. Germline CDR1 and CDR2: SGDLS and YYNGEE.